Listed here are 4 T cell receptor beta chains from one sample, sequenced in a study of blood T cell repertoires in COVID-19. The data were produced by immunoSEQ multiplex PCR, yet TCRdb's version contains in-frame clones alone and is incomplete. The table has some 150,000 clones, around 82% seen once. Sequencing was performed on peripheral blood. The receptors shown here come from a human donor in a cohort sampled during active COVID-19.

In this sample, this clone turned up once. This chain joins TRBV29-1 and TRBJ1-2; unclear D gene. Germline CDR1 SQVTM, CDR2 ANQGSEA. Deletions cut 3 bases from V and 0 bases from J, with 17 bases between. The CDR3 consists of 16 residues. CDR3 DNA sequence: TGCAGCGTTGACTCGGCTTCTACCACTACTAACTATGGCTACACCTTC. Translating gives CSVDSASTTTNYGYTF.

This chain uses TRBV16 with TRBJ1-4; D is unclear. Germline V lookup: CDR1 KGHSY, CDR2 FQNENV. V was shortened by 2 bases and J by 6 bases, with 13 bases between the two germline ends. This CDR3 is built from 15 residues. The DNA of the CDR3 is TGTGCCAGCAGCCAAGAACTTGCGGAGGATGAAAAACTGTTTTTT. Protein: CASSQELAEDEKLFF.

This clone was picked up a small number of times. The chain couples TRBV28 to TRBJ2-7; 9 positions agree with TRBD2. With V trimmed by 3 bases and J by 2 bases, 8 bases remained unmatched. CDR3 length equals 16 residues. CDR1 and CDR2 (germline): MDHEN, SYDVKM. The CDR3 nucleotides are TGTGCCAGCAGTTTTGATCTAGCGGGGTTAACCTACGAGCAGTACTTC. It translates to CASSFDLAGLTYEQYF.

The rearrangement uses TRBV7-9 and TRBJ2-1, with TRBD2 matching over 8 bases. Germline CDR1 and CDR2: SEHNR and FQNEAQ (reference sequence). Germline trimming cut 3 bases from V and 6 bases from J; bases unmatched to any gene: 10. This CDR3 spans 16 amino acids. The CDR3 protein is CASSLTQGLDGNEQFF. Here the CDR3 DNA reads TGTGCCAGCAGCTTGACCCAGGGACTAGACGGCAATGAGCAGTTCTTC.